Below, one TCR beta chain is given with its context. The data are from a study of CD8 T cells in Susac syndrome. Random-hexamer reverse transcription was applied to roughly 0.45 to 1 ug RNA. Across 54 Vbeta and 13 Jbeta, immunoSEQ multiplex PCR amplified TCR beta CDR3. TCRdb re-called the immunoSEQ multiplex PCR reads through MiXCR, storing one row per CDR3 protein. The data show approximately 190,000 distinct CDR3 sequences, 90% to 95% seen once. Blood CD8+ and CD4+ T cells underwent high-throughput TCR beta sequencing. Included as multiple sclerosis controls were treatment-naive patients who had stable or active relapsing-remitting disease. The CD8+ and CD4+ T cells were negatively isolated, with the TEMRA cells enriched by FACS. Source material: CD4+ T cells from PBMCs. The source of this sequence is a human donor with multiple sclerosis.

The CDR3 DNA follows: TGCGCCAGCAGCTTGAGGATACAAGAGACCCAGTACTTC. As protein: CASSLRIQETQYF. The V call is TRBV5-1, the J call TRBJ2-5, with unresolved D. The CDR3 runs 13 residues. Germline-derived CDR1 and CDR2 are SGHRS and YFSETQ. Trimming pared 1 base from V and 2 bases from J, leaving 6 bases between.